These 26 T cell receptor beta chains came from one sample sequenced in a study of cytomegalovirus exposure and HLA in healthy donors. 60 Vbeta and 13 Jbeta primers were used in PCR. Assay used: immunoSEQ multiplex PCR; TCRdb lists only in-frame clones, some missing. The repertoire holds under 200,000 clones, with around 84% as singletons. Sequences were obtained from PBMCs. The receptors originated from a young woman in good health and CMV-seronegative.

This clone was detected only a few times. The V and J genes are TRBV10-3 and TRBJ2-7; 8 nucleotides align to TRBD1. The V gene's germline CDR1 is ENHRY and CDR2 SYGVKD. This CDR3 has 14 residues. V dropped 3 bases and J dropped 1; count of bases not matched to a gene: 2. CDR3 protein: CAISDRGPSYEQYV. The CDR3 DNA reads as TGTGCCATCAGTGACAGGGGGCCGTCCTACGAGCAGTACGTC.

This clone turned up a few times. The genes are TRBV4-1 and TRBJ2-5, with 10 bases fitting TRBD1. The CDR3 consists of 15 residues. CDR1 is MGHRA, CDR2 YSYEKL, per germline. The V segment lost 1 base and the J segment 5 bases; nucleotides outside the gene matches: 4. The CDR3 bases are TGCGCCAGCAGCCAAGCCGGGACAGGGGTGGAGACCCAGTACTTC. It encodes CASSQAGTGVETQYF.

This clone was observed a handful of times. The chain joins TRBV6-1 to TRBJ2-7; 9 bases map to TRBD1. CDR3 size: 14 residues. The germline V gene has CDR1 MNHNS and CDR2 SASEGT. V lost 0 bases to trimming and J lost 6 bases; unmatched junction nucleotides: 3. The CDR3 region has the DNA TGTGCCAGCAGTGAAGCGTCGGGACAGGGCGAGCAGTACGTC. Amino acid sequence: CASSEASGQGEQYV.

The chain couples TRBV19 to TRBJ1-5, with 8 bases that match TRBD1. CDR3 length equals 14 residues. Losses at the gene ends were 7 bases for V and 7 bases for J; bases not matched to a gene: 9. Germline V gene lookup returns CDR1 LNHDA and CDR2 SQIVND (reference sequence). CDR3 region: CASNTGGPGQPQHF. The CDR3 DNA reads as TGTGCCAGTAATACAGGGGGGCCTGGACAGCCCCAGCATTTT.

The V call is TRBV7-6, the J call TRBJ1-1; unclear D gene. The CDR3 is 15 residues long. CDR1 is SGHVS and CDR2 is FNYEAQ in the germline V gene. Trimming removed 5 bases at V and 1 base at J, with 14 bases between. DNA for the CDR3: TGTGCCAGCAGCCGCCTTACGGGGAAGAACACTGAAGCTTTCTTT. Encoded protein: CASSRLTGKNTEAFF.

The chain links TRBV11-2 to TRBJ2-7; no firm D call. The length of the CDR3 is 13 residues. CDR1 and CDR2 from the germline V gene are SGHAT and FQNNGV. The germline V and J ends were trimmed by 0 bases and 2 bases, with 5 bases remaining between them. CDR3 sequence reads: CASSLDFTYEQYF. The CDR3 coding sequence is TGTGCCAGCAGCTTAGATTTCACCTACGAGCAGTACTTC.

The chain recombines TRBV4-3 with TRBJ1-1, with 7 bases identical to TRBD1. Per germline, CDR1 LGHNA and CDR2 YSLEER. V lost 0 bases, J lost 2 bases, and 3 bases stayed unmatched. The CDR3 totals 15 residues. CDR3 coding DNA: TGCGCCAGCAGCCAAGAAGGGACAGCCAACACTGAAGCTTTCTTT. Encoded protein: CASSQEGTANTEAFF.

This clone was counted only a few times. The genes are TRBV6-1 and TRBJ2-7, with D possibly TRBD2 on 6 matching bases. Trimming cost V 0 bases and J 5 bases, with 17 bases left between them. The CDR3 consists of 16 residues. Germline V gives CDR1 MNHNS, CDR2 SASEGT. CDR3: CASSEALASVVDEQYF. DNA for the CDR3: TGTGCCAGCAGTGAAGCACTAGCAAGCGTGGTCGACGAGCAGTACTTC.

The gene calls are TRBV7-9 and TRBJ2-3; 8 bases line up with TRBD1. V was pared by 3 bases and J by 4 bases, with 6 bases of the junction left unmatched. Germline V CDR1 and CDR2: SEHNR, FQNEAQ (reference sequence). The CDR3 sequence is 15 residues long. CDR3 coding DNA: TGTGCCAGCAGCTTCTCAGGGGGCGAATCAGATACGCAGTATTTT. Protein: CASSFSGGESDTQYF.

This clone was counted a few times. The chain uses TRBV4-2 and TRBJ1-1, with a tentative D call TRBD1 (6 bases). The CDR3 loop spans 17 amino acids. Germline CDR1 reads LGHNA; CDR2 reads YNFKEQ. V gave up 1 base and J gave up 2 bases, with 17 bases separating them. In DNA form, the CDR3 reads TGTGCCAGCAGCCAAGTCGGTTGGGGGCAGGGAAACACTGAAGCTTTCTTT. The encoded protein is CASSQVGWGQGNTEAFF.

This clone occurred once. V is TRBV7-2 and J is TRBJ1-1; possible D gene TRBD1, 6 bases. CDR1 is SGHTA and CDR2 is FQGNSA in the germline V gene. The V and J ends lost 3 bases and 1 base respectively, with 9 bases between them. This CDR3 is 14 amino acids long. The CDR3: CASSFWTANTEAFF. The CDR3 bases are TGTGCCAGCAGCTTCTGGACAGCGAACACTGAAGCTTTCTTT.

Written as DNA, the CDR3 is TGTGCCAGCAGTAGAAAACCGCGGGGCAGGGCCATCTATGGCTACACCTTC. Translation: CASSRKPRGRAIYGYTF. The chain employs TRBV27 and TRBJ1-2; possibly TRBD1 for D (5 bases). Germline values: CDR1 MNHEY, CDR2 SMNVEV (reference sequence). This CDR3 has 17 amino acids. V lost 5 bases and J lost 4, with 23 bases in between.

This rearrangement joins TRBV5-1 to TRBJ1-4; 9 bases line up with TRBD1. The CDR3 length is 15 residues. J was trimmed by 5 bases and V by 8 bases; bases with no gene match: 10. Germline CDR1 SGHRS, CDR2 YFSETQ. CDR3: CASTNSGQGNEKLFF. The DNA for the CDR3 is TGCGCCAGTACTAACTCGGGACAGGGAAATGAAAAACTGTTTTTT.

The J gene is TRBJ2-5, the V gene TRBV7-9; D perhaps matches TRBD2 (5 bases). This CDR3 spans 16 amino acids. Germline values: CDR1 SEHNR, CDR2 FQNEAQ (reference sequence). The V end lost 2 bases, the J end lost 5 bases, and 18 bases lay between the germline ends. The DNA of the CDR3 is TGTGCCAGCAGCTTACCGGCGGGTGGATACCGGGAGACCCAGTACTTC. Translated, it gives CASSLPAGGYRETQYF.

About this clone: At the DNA level, this CDR3 is encoded by other sequences in the same sample as well. The J gene is TRBJ2-7, the V gene TRBV19; 8 bases are a match to TRBD2. V shed 5 bases, J shed 1 base, and the junction held 4 bases outside the gene matches. Germline CDR1 is LNHDA and CDR2 is SQIVND (reference sequence). The CDR3 runs to 14 residues. As DNA, the CDR3 is TGTGCCAGTAGTGCGGGAGGAGTTTCCTACGAGCAGTACTTC. Residues: CASSAGGVSYEQYF. The full variable domain, with the rest looked up from reference TRBV19 and TRBJ2-7, is DGGITQSPKYLFRKEGQNVTLSCEQNLNHDAMYWYRQDPGQGLRLIYYSQIVNDFQKGDIAEGYSVSREKKESFPLTVTSAQKNPTAFYLCASSAGGVSYEQYFGPGTRLTVT.

This chain joins TRBV19 and TRBJ1-1; maybe TRBD1 (5 bases). Germline V lookup: CDR1 LNHDA, CDR2 SQIVND (reference sequence). The CDR3 is 16 residues long. V gave up 0 bases and J gave up 0 bases, with 11 bases separating them. CDR3 amino acids: CASSIEQTDMNTEAFF. The CDR3 bases are TGTGCCAGTAGTATAGAACAGACAGACATGAACACTGAAGCTTTCTTT. Combining the CDR3 with reference TRBV19 and TRBJ1-1 gives the whole variable domain DGGITQSPKYLFRKEGQNVTLSCEQNLNHDAMYWYRQDPGQGLRLIYYSQIVNDFQKGDIAEGYSVSREKKESFPLTVTSAQKNPTAFYLCASSIEQTDMNTEAFFGQGTRLTVV.

The V and J genes are TRBV4-3 and TRBJ2-1; 9 bases fit TRBD2. This CDR3 has 17 amino acids. The germline V gene has CDR1 LGHNA and CDR2 YSLEER. V shed 3 bases, J shed 2 bases, and the junction held 8 bases outside the gene matches. In nucleotides, the CDR3 is TGCGCCAGCAGCCAGGACCCGACTAGCGGTCCCTACAATGAGCAGTTCTTC. It yields the protein CASSQDPTSGPYNEQFF.

This clone was found a few times. The CDR3 is CASNDRGVNTEAFF. The CDR3 region has the DNA TGTGCCAGCAACGACAGGGGGGTGAACACTGAAGCTTTCTTT. V usage is TRBV6-6 and J usage is TRBJ1-1, with 9 bases lining up with TRBD1. The CDR3 loop spans 14 amino acids. The ends lost 7 bases at V and 0 bases at J; junction bases unmatched: 3. The germline CDR1 and CDR2 sequences are MNHNY and SVGAGI (reference sequence).

The V gene is TRBV7-6, the J gene TRBJ2-7; D might be TRBD1 (5 bases). The V end was cut by 6 bases, the J end by 5 bases, with 14 bases between. The germline V gene has CDR1 SGHVS and CDR2 FNYEAQ. The CDR3 consists of 13 residues. CDR3 loop: CASSPTGQDEQYF. The DNA of the CDR3 is TGTGCCAGCAGTCCTACAGGACAAGACGAGCAGTACTTC.

V and J are TRBV30 and TRBJ1-2; tentative D call: TRBD1 (6 bases). CDR1 and CDR2 from the germline V gene are GTSNPN and SVGIG (reference sequence). This CDR3 comprises 15 residues. The V and J ends lost 2 bases and 4 bases respectively, with 17 bases between them. This CDR3 is CAWSPRNRDGYGYTF. The DNA of the CDR3 is TGTGCCTGGAGTCCTCGAAACAGGGATGGCTATGGCTACACCTTC.

The gene calls are TRBV28 and TRBJ2-1; TRBD2 aligns across 10 bases. There are 15 residues in the CDR3. The J segment lost 5 bases and the V segment lost 3 bases, leaving 4 bases of the junction unmatched. The germline V gene encodes CDR1 MDHEN and CDR2 SYDVKM. Here the CDR3 DNA reads TGTGCCAGCAGTTTTAGCGGGAGGTCGAACAATGAGCAGTTCTTC. Protein product: CASSFSGRSNNEQFF.

This sequence joins TRBV6-5 and TRBJ2-3, with 7 nucleotides matching TRBD2. Germline CDR1 is MNHEY and CDR2 is SVGAGI. The V segment lost 6 bases and the J segment 6 bases; nucleotides outside the gene matches: 9. The CDR3 has 14 residues. This chain's CDR3 is CASRYGLVSDTQYF. DNA for the CDR3: TGTGCCAGCAGATATGGACTAGTATCGGATACGCAGTATTTT.

The sample holds a few counts of this clone. V gene TRBV5-5 combines with J gene TRBJ2-6; 9 nucleotides line up with TRBD1. Trimming took 4 bases from V and 0 from J; bases not matched to a gene: 5. This CDR3 has 17 amino acids. CDR1 SGHKS and CDR2 YYEKEE come from the germline V gene (reference sequence). The CDR3, as DNA: TGTGCCAGCAGCATTGGACAGGGGAGCTCTGGGGCCAACGTCCTGACTTTC. Encoded protein: CASSIGQGSSGANVLTF.

The CDR3 DNA follows: TGTGCCAGCAGCGTAGGTGGGACAGGGAATCAGCCCCAGCATTTT. This codes for CASSVGGTGNQPQHF. V is TRBV9 and J is TRBJ1-5; the match to TRBD1 covers 9 bases. In germline, CDR1 is SGDLS, CDR2 YYNGEE. The J segment lost 4 bases and the V segment lost 0 bases, leaving 2 bases of the junction unmatched. CDR3 length: 15 residues.

The rearrangement links TRBV15 to TRBJ1-2, with TRBD1 as a possible D gene (6 bases). This CDR3 spans 16 amino acids. Germline loops: CDR1 LNHNV, CDR2 YYDKDF (reference sequence). V lost 0 bases to trimming and J lost 6 bases, with 17 bases between them. This CDR3 reads CATSRDQGSWMDGYTF. CDR3 nucleotide sequence: TGTGCCACCAGCAGAGATCAGGGGTCTTGGATGGATGGCTACACCTTC.

V gene TRBV4-3 combines with J gene TRBJ2-5, with 12 bases fitting TRBD2. After removal of 1 base from V and 3 bases from J, the junction contained 3 bases not matched to a gene. The CDR3 extends over 16 amino acids. Germline assignment: CDR1 LGHNA and CDR2 YSLEER. The CDR3 bases are TGCGCCAGCAGCCAAGGGACTAGCGGGAATGAAGAGACCCAGTACTTC. This codes for CASSQGTSGNEETQYF.